The 4 T cell receptor beta chains below were found in one sample sequenced in a study of CD8+ T cells in alopecia areata. Sequencing relied on a cDNA template that was reverse transcribed from extracted RNA. Here immunoSEQ multiplex PCR was the method, and the copy in TCRdb shows in-frame clones only, minus some. Of fewer than 250,000 clones in the sample, roughly three fifths were seen once. This sample's treatment: oral pan-JAK inhibitor, 5-10 mg twice daily. Sequencing used CD4+ T cells sorted from blood, obtained at week 4, from a patient treated with tofacitinib. The receptors derive from a human donor with alopecia areata.

The V and J genes are TRBV5-1 and TRBJ2-2, with TRBD2 matching 8 bases. Losses at the gene ends were 5 bases for V and 5 bases for J; bases not matched to a gene: 11. The V gene's germline CDR1 is SGHRS and CDR2 YFSETQ. The CDR3 contains 16 residues. CDR3 in amino acids: CASSHGSSGPTGELFF. The DNA for the CDR3 is TGCGCCAGCAGTCACGGATCTAGCGGGCCGACCGGGGAGCTGTTTTTT.

The chain is built from TRBV2 and TRBJ1-4; 7 bases fit TRBD1. Germline CDR1 reads SNHLY; CDR2 reads FYNNEI. Trimming cost V 7 bases and J 0 bases; bases outside gene matches: 5. The CDR3 has 15 residues. CDR3: CASNGDRATNEKLFF. Here the CDR3 DNA reads TGTGCCAGCAATGGGGACAGAGCAACTAATGAAAAACTGTTTTTT.

This clone has more than one count but fewer than ten. V is TRBV27 and J is TRBJ2-7, with D unresolved. The ends were cut back, 8 bases at V and 2 bases at J, with 19 bases in the middle. This CDR3 contains 15 residues. Germline-derived CDR1 and CDR2 are MNHEY and SMNVEV (reference sequence). The CDR3 bases are TGTGCCAGCCAGAGTTATGGCTCAGGTACCTACGAGCAGTACTTC. Translating it yields CASQSYGSGTYEQYF.

This chain connects TRBV5-1 to TRBJ2-5; tentative D call: TRBD2 (5 bases). Germline CDR1 and CDR2: SGHRS and YFSETQ. With 0 bases removed from V and 5 bases from J, the gap between germline ends came to 14 bases. The CDR3 consists of 15 residues. The CDR3 sequence is CASSLGSGTSETQYF. In nucleotides, the CDR3 is TGCGCCAGCAGCTTGGGGAGCGGAACGTCGGAGACCCAGTACTTC. Combining the CDR3 with reference TRBV5-1 and TRBJ2-5 gives the whole variable domain KAGVTQTPRYLIKTRGQQVTLSCSPISGHRSVSWYQQTPGQGLQFLFEYFSETQRNKGNFPGRFSGRQFSNSRSEMNVSTLELGDSALYLCASSLGSGTSETQYFGPGTRLLVL.